The table lists the clone carrying this TCR beta chain with a few counts. The antigen is unknown. The data belong to a study of human T cells and chemical hapten exposure. At the level of the study: Slight differences in pooled library volume were the main source of varying TCR yields across samples.

Findings of the study overall: As patch test score rose, PT1 expanded TCR counts tended to rise as well. Against controls, expanded TCRs gave rise to significantly more large CDR3 similarity clusters.

This sample's time point: patch test 3, about 24 weeks after DPC sensitization. Sample treatment: therapeutic diphenylcyclopropenone sensitization with weekly scalp DPC. There are 14 residues in the CDR3. Germline assignment: CDR1 SEHNR and CDR2 FQNEAQ (reference sequence). The V segment lost 0 bases and the J segment 7 bases; nucleotides outside the gene matches: 2. Each cDNA molecule in the library carried unique molecular identifiers. TCRdb processed the RACE reads anew with MiXCR; each CDR3 protein has one entry. The data show approximately 110,000 distinct CDR3 sequences, under 40% seen once. The TCR sequence derives from a man aged 35-49 years with alopecia areata. Some clones in this sample may be carry-over from other donors' samples. The chain is built from TRBV7-9 and TRBJ1-5, with TRBD1 identical over 8 bases. The sequencing here drew on whole blood, taken in connection with sensitization to the hapten diphenylcyclopropenone (DPC). CDR3 in DNA: TGTGCCAGCAGCTTAGCGGCAGGGGGCCAGCCCCAGCATTTT. Amino acids: CASSLAAGGQPQHF. Drawing the rest from reference TRBV7-9 and TRBJ1-5, the complete variable domain is DTGVSQNPRHKITKRGQNVTFRCDPISEHNRLYWYRQTLGQGPEFLTYFQNEAQLEKSRLLSDRFSAERPKGSFSTLEIQRTEQGDSAMYLCASSLAAGGQPQHFGDGTRLSIL.